This T cell receptor (beta chain) was identified during a study of blood T cell repertoires in COVID-19. Germline V gene data show CDR1 as SGHKS and CDR2 as YYEKEE (reference sequence). CDR3 length: 15 amino acids. Trimming at V came to 0 bases and at J to 7 bases, leaving 9 bases not matched to a gene. In the original workflow: Estimation of nucleated cell counts was performed using reference gene primer amplification. Clones were sequenced by immunoSEQ multiplex PCR, and TCRdb holds only the in-frame ones, with some missing. V, J and clone size derive from that table, while D and trimming were established from the DNA sequence. Among 20,000 to 25,000 clones listed, approximately 91% were seen once.

This clonotype was sampled from a man in his 70s with active COVID-19. Sequencing was performed on peripheral blood. This chain links TRBV5-5 with TRBJ1-2; TRBD1 matches 7 bases. The CDR3 DNA reads TGTGCCAGCAGCTTGGCCGTACAGGGGAGAGGTGGCTACACCTTC. Protein sequence: CASSLAVQGRGGYTF.